This T cell receptor beta chain came from a study of blood T cell repertoires in COVID-19 (dated by TCRdb to about 2020). For context, the study as a whole: Samples from collaborators originated in the United States, Italy and Spain and spanned both the acute and convalescent phases of COVID-19. The samples were drawn from the first 160 participants of the ongoing ImmuneRACE study and from over a thousand subjects provided by 6 global collaborators. Deeply sampled blood TCRbeta repertoires from subjects exposed to, actively infected with, or recovered from COVID-19 were included in the dataset. The sample metadata nearly always contained a de-identified subject ID, COVID-19 status, age in years and sex. The repertoires were released in a freely available public database intended as a resource for research on the immune response to SARS-CoV-2. The material from the prospective study consisted of cDNA or gDNA derived from T cells, B-cell-depleted T cells, or PBMCs. Where available, HLA class I and class II types were obtained from metadata supplied by the sample provider rather than from assay-based typing.

The table lists this clone with a count of one. The clone's antigen remains unknown. No per-base quality is available; no much larger clone lies one base away. One collaborating source in Seattle enrolled patients while the patients were actively infected and followed the patients over time throughout the course of disease. Collaborating institutions collected whole blood in K2EDTA tubes following their own protocols. Collaborator samples were shipped for TCRbeta analysis as frozen whole blood, isolated PBMCs, or DNA extracted from either sample type. Here is what the overall study found, with its caveats: Clinical and demographic metadata were provided uncurated, with the amount varying by source and participant.

TCRbeta CDR3 regions were amplified from genomic DNA by means of the immunoSEQ Assay, a bias-controlled multiplex PCR. Per the original workflow: Within the assay, amplification of reference gene primers was used to estimate how many nucleated cells each sample contained. To quantify the absolute abundance of each unique TCRbeta CDR3 rearrangement, sequence reads were collapsed and filtered. For each sample, productive Simpson clonality was calculated by taking the square root of Simpson's diversity index across productive rearrangements. Held by TCRdb, this immuneACCESS table contains in-frame sequences only and omits some clones. Under half of the omission traces to an unresolved V gene where checked; the cause of the rest is unknown. Clone size and the V and J calls come from that table; the DNA yielded D and trimming. The sample profile shows some 71,000 clones; about 80% of them were found once. The ten top clones hold roughly 13% of the sample.

The CDR3 has 15 amino acids, counting the end cysteine and phenylalanine. Here the CDR3 DNA is all that survives: 45 bases in frame from base 1. For CDR1 and CDR2, the germline V gene lists SGDLS and YYNGEE. Unmatched junction bases come to 0, with V trimmed by 0 bases and J by 0 bases. Sequenced input: peripheral blood. The TCR originated in a man between 45 and 60 years old with COVID-19, enrolled during active disease. The chain is encoded by TRBV9 joined to TRBJ1-3; 7 bases in the middle match TRBD1. The CDR3 region reads CASSVDRGSGNTIYF. DNA sequence: TGTGCCAGCAGCGTAGACAGGGGCTCTGGAAACACCATATATTTT.